This T cell receptor (beta chain) was observed in a study of siplizumab effects on memory and regulatory T cells. TCRdb's table, derived via immunoSEQ multiplex PCR, lists solely in-frame clones and lacks some. The table records about 100,000 clones, approximately 91% of them present only once. The study's findings and limits: Mappable CD4+ clones that were alloreactive averaged around 70% Treg-derived with siplizumab versus 26.9% in controls. Unstimulated subset assignment was obtained for only a minor fraction of alloreactive clones. Naive T cells apparently outstripped memory cells in diversity and seemed major alloresponse contributors. The suppressive capacity of proliferating Tregs from siplizumab cultures remained unconfirmed.

As regards this clone: Its antigen remains unknown.

The trim removed 6 bases at V and 5 bases at J, leaving 10 bases unmatched. CDR3 size: 15 residues. The germline CDR1 and CDR2 sequences are SNHLY and FYNNEI. The chain employs TRBV2 and TRBJ2-5; 9 bases line up with TRBD1. Sequencing was performed on CD4+ T cells sorted from blood. The source is a human donor in good health. Some clones in this sample may be carry-over from other donors' samples. DNA of the CDR3: TGTGCCAGCAGGGACCGGGACAGGGTTCGGGAGACCCAGTACTTC. It encodes CASRDRDRVRETQYF.